This T cell receptor beta chain was observed in a study of healthy donors' naive CD4 and CD8 T cells. TCR libraries were built from roughly 0.5 ug of total RNA by linear amplification. TCRdb re-analysed the reads in MiXCR, keeping a single row per CDR3 protein. Of approximately 180,000 distinct CDR3 sequences listed, nearly 75% are singletons. J gave up 1 base and V 1 base, and 4 bases lay outside the gene matches. The CDR3 sequence is 16 residues long. The germline CDR1 and CDR2 sequences are KGHSH and LQKENI. Study observations and caveats: Roughly 13% of CD4/CD8 propensity variance appeared explained by V, J and CDR3 charge.

Points on this clonotype: The target antigen is unknown.

This chain links TRBV18 with TRBJ1-3, with TRBD1 matching over 7 bases. The sequence was obtained from a pool of human donors in good health; the sample pools cells from several healthy donors. The source material was naive CD4+ and CD8+ T cells sorted from blood, pooled from several donors. Here the CDR3 reads CASSPQGASSGNTIYF. Here the CDR3 DNA reads TGTGCCAGCTCACCACAGGGGGCCTCTTCTGGAAACACCATATATTTT.